The 26 T cell receptor beta chains below come from one sample, sequenced in a study of blood T cell repertoires in COVID-19. Assay used: immunoSEQ multiplex PCR; TCRdb lists only in-frame clones, some missing. The table has roughly 120,000 clones, around four fifths seen once; the top ten hold under 3%. Sequenced material: peripheral blood. The source is a man aged 25-45 years with acute or convalescent COVID-19.

The rearrangement links TRBV27 to TRBJ1-5; maybe TRBD1 (5 bases). CDR1 is MNHEY and CDR2 is SMNVEV in the germline V gene (reference sequence). There are 14 residues in the CDR3. V lost 2 bases and J lost 7, with 12 bases in between. This CDR3 is CASSLQGLGQPQHF. The CDR3 nucleotides read TGTGCCAGCAGTTTACAGGGTTTGGGGCAGCCCCAGCATTTT.

The rearrangement uses TRBV6-2 or TRBV6-3 and TRBJ2-7, with D possibly being TRBD1 (6 bases). CDR1 and CDR2 (germline): MNHEY, SVGEGT. The CDR3 spans 13 residues. The V and J ends lost 2 bases and 2 bases respectively, with 7 bases between them. The CDR3 DNA follows: TGTGCCAGCAGTTACCGGGACACCTACGAGCAGTACGTC. Translated, it gives CASSYRDTYEQYV.

This CDR3 reads CASSPGRGHNQPQHF. Written as DNA, the CDR3 is TGTGCCAGCTCACCAGGCAGGGGGCACAATCAGCCCCAGCATTTT. The chain has TRBV18 and TRBJ1-5, with 8 nucleotides matching TRBD1. Germline-derived CDR1 and CDR2 are KGHSH and LQKENI. With 2 bases clipped from V and 3 bases from J, the junction kept 3 bases outside the gene matches. The CDR3 loop spans 15 amino acids.

The rearrangement joins TRBV18 to TRBJ2-7, with 11 bases identical to TRBD2. Germline V gene sequence: CDR1 KGHSH, CDR2 LQKENI. Germline trimming cut 0 bases from V and 3 bases from J; bases unmatched to any gene: 7. The CDR3 has 17 amino acids. Written as DNA, the CDR3 is TGTGCCAGCTCACCACCGACTAGCGGGGTCAAGGGCTACGAGCAGTACTTC. Its translation: CASSPPTSGVKGYEQYF.

V is TRBV7-6 and J is TRBJ2-1; 10 positions agree with TRBD2. Germline V gene lookup returns CDR1 SGHVS and CDR2 FNYEAQ. J was trimmed by 2 bases and V by 1 base; bases with no gene match: 11. The CDR3 runs 19 residues. The CDR3 sequence: CASSLGLASGGPAYNEQFF. CDR3 nucleotides: TGTGCCAGCAGCTTAGGGTTGGCTAGCGGGGGCCCCGCCTACAATGAGCAGTTCTTC.

This chain uses TRBV25-1 with TRBJ2-7, with D maybe TRBD2 (5 bases). The germline CDR1 and CDR2 sequences are MGHDK and SYGVNS. The germline V and J ends were trimmed by 3 bases and 0 bases, with 9 bases remaining between them. CDR3 length equals 14 residues. CDR3 sequence: CASSDRRLSYEQYF. CDR3 coding DNA: TGTGCCAGCAGTGACCGGAGGCTCTCCTACGAGCAGTACTTC.

The rearrangement uses TRBV27 and TRBJ1-1; 8 bases fit TRBD1. J gave up 1 base and V 5 bases, and 6 bases lay outside the gene matches. Germline V gene sequence: CDR1 MNHEY, CDR2 SMNVEV (reference sequence). The CDR3 has 15 amino acids. In nucleotides, the CDR3 is TGTGCCAGCAGTCCCGGGACAGGCTGGAACACTGAAGCTTTCTTT. Residues: CASSPGTGWNTEAFF.

The V gene is TRBV30, the J gene TRBJ1-4; 9 positions match TRBD1. CDR1 GTSNPN and CDR2 SVGIG come from the germline V gene (reference sequence). V lost 8 bases to trimming and J lost 7 bases; unmatched junction nucleotides: 5. This CDR3 comprises 12 residues. The CDR3 protein is CAGTGMGEKLFF. The CDR3 DNA reads as TGTGCCGGGACAGGGATGGGTGAAAAACTGTTTTTT.

CDR3 sequence reads: CASSLPGTSKYNEQFF. The DNA for the CDR3 is TGTGCCAGCAGTTTACCCGGGACTAGCAAGTACAATGAGCAGTTCTTC. This sequence joins TRBV28 and TRBJ2-1; TRBD2 matches 9 bases. V shed 2 bases, J shed 4 bases, and the junction held 6 bases outside the gene matches. Germline V gene sequence: CDR1 MDHEN, CDR2 SYDVKM. The CDR3 runs to 16 residues.

The chain uses TRBV5-4 and TRBJ2-5; 8 positions match TRBD2. Looked up from germline, CDR1 is SGHNT and CDR2 is YYREEE (reference sequence). The CDR3 is 14 amino acids. Unmatched junction bases numbered 1, after V lost 0 bases and J lost 3 bases. The CDR3 DNA reads TGTGCCAGCAGCTTGGGAGCGGGAGAAGAGACCCAGTACTTC. This codes for CASSLGAGEETQYF.

CDR3 nucleotide sequence: TGCGCCAGCAGCTTGGAACAGGGGTGGGGAAACACCATATATTTT. It translates to CASSLEQGWGNTIYF. V gene TRBV5-1 combines with J gene TRBJ1-3; TRBD1 matches at 7 bases. Trimming at V came to 0 bases and at J to 4 bases, leaving 4 bases not matched to a gene. The CDR3 sequence is 15 residues long. Germline assignment: CDR1 SGHRS and CDR2 YFSETQ.

In regard to this clone: The same CDR3 can be traced to other DNA sequences in this sample. The chain joins TRBV20-1 to TRBJ1-1; D remains ambiguous. Per germline, CDR1 DFQATT and CDR2 SNEGSKA (reference sequence). The ends were cut back, 6 bases at V and 5 bases at J, with 10 bases in the middle. The CDR3 consists of 11 residues. CDR3 DNA sequence: TGCAGTGCCCCTCGTAGAACTGAAGCTTTCTTT. Encoded protein: CSAPRRTEAFF.

Worth noting for this clone: Other DNA sequences in this sample translate to the same CDR3. This chain connects TRBV30 to TRBJ2-1; D is uncertain. Germline CDR1 reads GTSNPN; CDR2 reads SVGIG (reference sequence). V was clipped by 4 bases and J by 0 bases, with 7 bases between them. The CDR3 contains 13 residues. In DNA, the CDR3 is TGTGCCTGGACCCGGAGCTCCTACAATGAGCAGTTCTTC. Translation gives CAWTRSSYNEQFF.

This clone was seen a handful of times. The chain employs TRBV3-1 (or the pseudogene TRBV3-2) and TRBJ2-7, with D maybe TRBD1 (6 bases). Germline V gene lookup returns CDR1 LGHDT and CDR2 YNNKEL (reference sequence). V was shortened by 4 bases and J by 6 bases, with 19 bases between the two germline ends. This CDR3 has 15 residues. The CDR3 reads CASSPTAGARVEQYF. In nucleotides, the CDR3 is TGTGCCAGCAGCCCGACCGCAGGGGCCCGAGTCGAGCAGTACTTC.

The chain is built from TRBV30 and TRBJ1-2; D not resolved. Germline assignment: CDR1 GTSNPN and CDR2 SVGIG (reference sequence). The length of the CDR3 is 13 residues. Trimming removed 1 base from V and 5 bases from J, with 11 bases in between. CDR3 region: CAWSEAGGYGYTF. In DNA form, the CDR3 reads TGTGCCTGGAGTGAAGCGGGTGGTTATGGCTACACCTTC.

This clone was counted only a few times. V usage is TRBV7-8 and J usage is TRBJ2-1; D is possibly TRBD1 (5 bases). Trimming removed 2 bases at V and 8 bases at J, with 16 bases between. This CDR3 contains 15 residues. In germline, CDR1 is SGHVS, CDR2 FQNEAQ. The CDR3 reads CASSLRPGNTDEQFF. The CDR3 region has the DNA TGTGCCAGCAGCTTAAGGCCAGGGAATACCGATGAGCAGTTCTTC.

V is TRBV25-1 and J is TRBJ1-6; 9 positions match TRBD1. Germline V gives CDR1 MGHDK, CDR2 SYGVNS. V lost 8 bases to trimming and J lost 15 bases; unmatched junction nucleotides: 5. The CDR3 has 11 amino acids. The DNA of the CDR3 is TGTGCCAGCGGCACAGGGGGCGGCCTCCACTTT. It is translated as CASGTGGGLHF.

The genes are TRBV5-4 and TRBJ1-5, with TRBD1 matching over 8 bases. CDR1 and CDR2 (germline): SGHNT, YYREEE (reference sequence). J lost 4 bases, V lost 0 bases, and 3 bases had no gene match. The CDR3 spans 15 residues. The CDR3 region has the DNA TGTGCCAGCAGCTTGGATCAGGGGGCGAATCAGCCCCAGCATTTT. It yields the protein CASSLDQGANQPQHF. The entire variable domain, with the rest obtained from reference TRBV5-4 and TRBJ1-5, is as follows: ETGVTQSPTHLIKTRGQQVTLRCSSQSGHNTVSWYQQALGQGPQFIFQYYREEENGRGNFPPRFSGLQFPNYSSELNVNALELDDSALYLCASSLDQGANQPQHFGDGTRLSIL.

This sequence joins TRBV11-3 and TRBJ2-1; a possible D gene is TRBD1 (6 bases). The V gene lost 5 bases and the J gene lost 3 bases, with 14 bases spanning the gap. The germline V gene encodes CDR1 SGHNT and CDR2 YENEEA. The CDR3 loop spans 15 amino acids. The CDR3 bases are TGTGCCAGCAGCGACGGAACAGGGAACTACAATGAGCAGTTCTTC. Residues: CASSDGTGNYNEQFF.

This chain connects TRBV6-5 to TRBJ1-4; D is perhaps TRBD1 (6 bases). The germline CDR1 and CDR2 sequences are MNHEY and SVGAGI. The CDR3 loop spans 14 amino acids. The V and J ends lost 2 bases and 6 bases respectively, with 10 bases between them. Written as DNA, the CDR3 is TGTGCCAGCAGTTACATGAAGGGGGATGAAAAACTGTTTTTT. Its protein product is CASSYMKGDEKLFF.

The chain recombines TRBV6-5 with TRBJ1-2; TRBD1 is a possible D gene (5 bases). The CDR3 is 14 residues long. Germline CDR1 and CDR2: MNHEY and SVGAGI. V lost 6 bases and J 8 bases, leaving 19 bases between the germline ends. The DNA of the CDR3 is TGTGCCAGCAGACAAGGAGACAGAGAATGGGGCTACACCTTC. This sequence encodes CASRQGDREWGYTF.

Concerning this clone itself: One end of the junction is discordant with germline, which a read error may explain. This sequence joins TRBV7-7 and TRBJ2-2; TRBD2 matches at 13 bases. This CDR3 comprises 18 residues. Germline V lookup: CDR1 SSHAT, CDR2 FNYEAQ (reference sequence). DNA of the CDR3: TGTGCTAGCAGCCCCGTGACTAGCGGGGGGTCCATCACCGGGGAGCTGTTTTTT. This codes for CASSPVTSGGSITGELFF. Full variable domain (outside the CDR3, taken from reference TRBV7-7 and TRBJ2-2): GAGVSQSPRYKVTKRGQDVTLRCDPISSHATLYWYQQALGQGPEFLTYFNYEAQPDKSGLPSDRFSAERPEGSISTLTIQRTEQRDSAMYRCASSPVTSGGSITGELFFGEGSRLTVL.

The gene calls are TRBV19 and TRBJ1-1; perhaps TRBD1 as D (5 bases). Germline CDR1 and CDR2: LNHDA and SQIVND (reference sequence). The V gene lost 0 bases and the J gene lost 4 bases, with 9 bases spanning the gap. The CDR3 runs to 14 residues. The CDR3 DNA follows: TGTGCCAGTAGTATAGACCGGGGGGGCACTGAAGCTTTCTTT. Its protein product is CASSIDRGGTEAFF.

In the case of this clone: The junction differs from germline at one of its ends, possibly a read error. DNA for the CDR3: TGTGCCCTCAGACAGGACACTAACTATGGCTACACCTTC. Encoded protein: CALRQDTNYGYTF. This chain connects TRBV10-3 to TRBJ1-2; D may be TRBD1 (6 bases). CDR1 and CDR2 (germline): ENHRY, SYGVKD. The CDR3 covers 13 residues.

The rearrangement links TRBV6-4 to TRBJ2-1, with 12 bases matching TRBD2. V shed 0 bases and J 9 bases; nucleotides not matched to a gene: 6. The CDR3 sequence is 16 residues long. Germline values: CDR1 MRHNA, CDR2 SNTAGT. This CDR3 reads CASSDSGLAGGSEQFF. The CDR3 nucleotides read TGTGCCAGCAGTGACTCCGGGCTAGCGGGAGGGAGTGAGCAGTTCTTC.

CDR3 sequence reads: CASSGDRSYQPQHF. Here the CDR3 DNA reads TGTGCCAGCAGTGGGGACAGGTCCTATCAGCCCCAGCATTTT. The chain recombines TRBV2 with TRBJ1-5; 8 bases fit TRBD1. The CDR3 is made up of 14 amino acids. CDR1 SNHLY and CDR2 FYNNEI come from the germline V gene. Unmatched junction bases numbered 4, after V lost 4 bases and J lost 5 bases.